This T cell receptor beta chain originates from a study of blood T cell repertoires in COVID-19. Researchers sorted participants into cohorts using their self-reported clinical history. TCRdb's copy holds only in-frame clones and misses some; the assay was immunoSEQ multiplex PCR. The table shows around 250,000 clones, with roughly nine tenths occurring only once. CDR1 and CDR2 (germline): SGHTA, FQGNSA. V was pared by 0 bases and J by 1 base, with 12 bases between. CDR3 length equals 16 residues. The V call is TRBV7-2, the J call TRBJ2-5; no definite D call. This clonotype was obtained from a human donor in a cohort exposed to, infected with or recovered from COVID-19 (not recorded which). The donor label of this sample is uncertain. The specimen sequenced was PBMCs or T cells enriched from blood (not recorded which). CDR3 protein: CASSLAVQYGQETQYF. For the CDR3, the DNA is TGTGCCAGCAGCTTAGCGGTTCAGTATGGCCAAGAGACCCAGTACTTC.